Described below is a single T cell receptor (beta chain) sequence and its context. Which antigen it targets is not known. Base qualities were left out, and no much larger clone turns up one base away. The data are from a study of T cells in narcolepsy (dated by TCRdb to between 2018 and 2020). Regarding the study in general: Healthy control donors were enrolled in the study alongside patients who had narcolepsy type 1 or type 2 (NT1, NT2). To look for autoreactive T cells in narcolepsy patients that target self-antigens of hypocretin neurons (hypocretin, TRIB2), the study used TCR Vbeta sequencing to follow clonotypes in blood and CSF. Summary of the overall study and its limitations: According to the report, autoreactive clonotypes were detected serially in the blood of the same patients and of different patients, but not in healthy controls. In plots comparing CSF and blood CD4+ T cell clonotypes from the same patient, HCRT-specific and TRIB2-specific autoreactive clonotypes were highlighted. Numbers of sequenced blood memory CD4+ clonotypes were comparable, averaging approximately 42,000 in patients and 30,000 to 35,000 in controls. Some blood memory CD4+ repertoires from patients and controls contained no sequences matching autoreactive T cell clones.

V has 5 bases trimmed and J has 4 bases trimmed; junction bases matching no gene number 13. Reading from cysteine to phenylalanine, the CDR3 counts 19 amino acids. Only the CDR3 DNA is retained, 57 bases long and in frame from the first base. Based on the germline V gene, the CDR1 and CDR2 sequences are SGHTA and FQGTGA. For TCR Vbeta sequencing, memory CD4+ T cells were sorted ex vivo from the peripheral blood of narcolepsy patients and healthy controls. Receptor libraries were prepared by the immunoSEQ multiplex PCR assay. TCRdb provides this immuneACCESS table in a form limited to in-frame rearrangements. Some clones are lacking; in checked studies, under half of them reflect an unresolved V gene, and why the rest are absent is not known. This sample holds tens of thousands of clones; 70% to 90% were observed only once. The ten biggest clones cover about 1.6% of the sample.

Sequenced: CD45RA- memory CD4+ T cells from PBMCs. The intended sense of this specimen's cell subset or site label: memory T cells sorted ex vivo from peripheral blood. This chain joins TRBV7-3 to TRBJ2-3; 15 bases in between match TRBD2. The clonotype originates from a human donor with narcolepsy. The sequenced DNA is TGTGCCAGCAGCCGGGGACTAGCGGGGGGCCTCACCCAATCAGATACGCAGTATTTT. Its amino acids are CASSRGLAGGLTQSDTQYF.